This T cell receptor (beta chain) was recorded in a study of blood T cell repertoires in COVID-19. Study information: The study drew acute and convalescent COVID-19 samples from the United States, Italy and Spain. T cells, B-cell-depleted T cells, or PBMCs supplied cDNA or gDNA.

Seattle's enrolled individuals joined amid active infection and were then monitored longitudinally. Per the original methods: Reference gene primers were amplified, and this amplification served to estimate nucleated cell counts. Profiling relied on immunoSEQ multiplex PCR, and the TCRdb table lists in-frame clones only, not all of them. V, J and clone size were drawn from that table, and D and trimming were deduced from the DNA. The repertoire holds hundreds of thousands of clones, 89% seen once, with approximately 2% in the top ten. V shed 2 bases and J shed 0 bases, with 10 bases lying between them. Germline V gene data show CDR1 as SGHTA and CDR2 as FQGNSA. This CDR3 is 15 amino acids long.

The rearrangement links TRBV7-2 to TRBJ1-1; D perhaps matches TRBD1 (5 bases). The sequence came from a woman aged 25 to 45 with COVID-19, enrolled during active disease. Material for sequencing was peripheral blood. The CDR3 coding sequence is TGTGCCAGCAGCTTAAACGGGGGGATGAACACTGAAGCTTTCTTT. Translated: CASSLNGGMNTEAFF.